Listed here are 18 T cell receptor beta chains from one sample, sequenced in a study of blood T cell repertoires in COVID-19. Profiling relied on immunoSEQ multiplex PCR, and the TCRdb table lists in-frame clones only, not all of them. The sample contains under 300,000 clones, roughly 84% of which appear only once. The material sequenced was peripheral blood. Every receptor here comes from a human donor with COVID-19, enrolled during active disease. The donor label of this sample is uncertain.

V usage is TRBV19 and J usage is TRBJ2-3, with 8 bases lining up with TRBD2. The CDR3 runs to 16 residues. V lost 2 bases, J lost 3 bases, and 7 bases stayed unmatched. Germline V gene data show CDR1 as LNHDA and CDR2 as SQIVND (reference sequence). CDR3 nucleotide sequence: TGTGCCAGTAGTATACCGACTAGCGTGAGGACAGATACGCAGTATTTT. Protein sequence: CASSIPTSVRTDTQYF.

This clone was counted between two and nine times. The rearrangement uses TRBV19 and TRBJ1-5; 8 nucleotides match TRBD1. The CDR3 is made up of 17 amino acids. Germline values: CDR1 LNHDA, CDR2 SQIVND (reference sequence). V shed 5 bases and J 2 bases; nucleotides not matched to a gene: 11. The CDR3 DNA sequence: TGTGCCAGTAGTGGGACAGGCCAGGGGTTCGGCAATCAGCCCCAGCATTTT. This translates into CASSGTGQGFGNQPQHF. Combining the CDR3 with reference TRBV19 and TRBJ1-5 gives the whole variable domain DGGITQSPKYLFRKEGQNVTLSCEQNLNHDAMYWYRQDPGQGLRLIYYSQIVNDFQKGDIAEGYSVSREKKESFPLTVTSAQKNPTAFYLCASSGTGQGFGNQPQHFGDGTRLSIL.

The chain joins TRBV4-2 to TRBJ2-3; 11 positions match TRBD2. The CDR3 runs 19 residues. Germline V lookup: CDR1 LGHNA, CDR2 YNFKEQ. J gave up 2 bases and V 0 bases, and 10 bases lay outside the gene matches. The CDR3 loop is CASSQEHPVAGGFTDTQYF. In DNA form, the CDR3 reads TGTGCCAGCAGCCAAGAACACCCAGTAGCGGGAGGGTTCACAGATACGCAGTATTTT.

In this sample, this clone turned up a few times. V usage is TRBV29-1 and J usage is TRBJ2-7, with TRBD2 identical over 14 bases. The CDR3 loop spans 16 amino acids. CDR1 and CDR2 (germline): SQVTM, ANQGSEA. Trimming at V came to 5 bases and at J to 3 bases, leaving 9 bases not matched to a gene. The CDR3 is CSVYGTSGRGDYEQYF. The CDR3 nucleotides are TGCAGCGTTTACGGGACTAGCGGGAGAGGGGACTACGAGCAGTACTTC.

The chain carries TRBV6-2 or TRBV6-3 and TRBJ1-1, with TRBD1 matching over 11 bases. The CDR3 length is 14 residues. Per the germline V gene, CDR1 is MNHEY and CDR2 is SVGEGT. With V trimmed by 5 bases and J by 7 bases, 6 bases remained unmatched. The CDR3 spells CASSHWTGGSEAFF. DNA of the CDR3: TGTGCCAGCAGTCACTGGACAGGGGGCAGTGAAGCTTTCTTT.

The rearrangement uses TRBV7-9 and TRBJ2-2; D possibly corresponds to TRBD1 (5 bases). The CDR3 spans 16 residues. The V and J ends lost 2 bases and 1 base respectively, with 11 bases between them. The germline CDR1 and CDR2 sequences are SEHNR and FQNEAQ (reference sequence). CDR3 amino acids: CASSLLRDRNTGELFF. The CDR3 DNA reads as TGTGCCAGCAGCTTACTCAGGGATCGGAACACCGGGGAGCTGTTTTTT.

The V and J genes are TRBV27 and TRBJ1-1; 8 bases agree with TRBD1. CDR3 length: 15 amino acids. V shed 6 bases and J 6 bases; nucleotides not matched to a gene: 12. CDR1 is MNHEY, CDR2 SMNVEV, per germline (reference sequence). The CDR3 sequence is CASRAGGVQGAEAFF. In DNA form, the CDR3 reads TGTGCCAGCAGGGCAGGGGGCGTTCAAGGGGCTGAAGCTTTCTTT.

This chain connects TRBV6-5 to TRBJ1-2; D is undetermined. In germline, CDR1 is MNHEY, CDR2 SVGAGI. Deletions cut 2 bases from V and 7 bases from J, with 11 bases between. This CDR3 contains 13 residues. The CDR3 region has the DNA TGTGCCAGCAGTTACGGAGGACGGTCTGGCTACACCTTC. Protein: CASSYGGRSGYTF.

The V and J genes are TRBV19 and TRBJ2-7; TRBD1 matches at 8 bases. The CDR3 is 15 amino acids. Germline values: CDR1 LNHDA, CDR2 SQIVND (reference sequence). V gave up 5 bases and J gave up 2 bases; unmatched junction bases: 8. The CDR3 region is CASSVTGGAAYEQYF. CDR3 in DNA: TGTGCCAGTAGTGTCACAGGGGGAGCCGCCTACGAGCAGTACTTC.

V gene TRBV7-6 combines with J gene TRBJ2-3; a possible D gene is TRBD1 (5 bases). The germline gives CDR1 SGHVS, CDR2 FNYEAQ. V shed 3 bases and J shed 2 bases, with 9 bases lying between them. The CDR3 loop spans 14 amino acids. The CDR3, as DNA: TGTGCCAGCAGCTTGCAGGGATTCACAGATACGCAGTATTTT. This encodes CASSLQGFTDTQYF.

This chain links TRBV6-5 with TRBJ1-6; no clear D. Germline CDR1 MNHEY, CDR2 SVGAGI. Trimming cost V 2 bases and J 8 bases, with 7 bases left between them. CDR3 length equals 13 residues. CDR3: CASSYRGDSPLHF. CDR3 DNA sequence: TGTGCCAGCAGTTACCGCGGGGATTCACCCCTCCACTTT.

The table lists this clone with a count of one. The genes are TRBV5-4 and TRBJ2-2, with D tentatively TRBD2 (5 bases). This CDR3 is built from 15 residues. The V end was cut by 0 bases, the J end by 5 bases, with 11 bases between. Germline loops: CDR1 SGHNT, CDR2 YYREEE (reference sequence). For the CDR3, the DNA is TGTGCCAGCAGCTTGGTCGGAGGAGTAACCGGGGAGCTGTTTTTT. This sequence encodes CASSLVGGVTGELFF.

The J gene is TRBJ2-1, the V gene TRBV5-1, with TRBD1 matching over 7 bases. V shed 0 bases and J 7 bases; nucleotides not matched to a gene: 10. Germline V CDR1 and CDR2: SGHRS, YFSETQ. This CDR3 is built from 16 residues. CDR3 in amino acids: CASSLVLQGTQNEQFF. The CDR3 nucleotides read TGCGCCAGCAGCTTGGTGTTACAGGGGACCCAAAATGAGCAGTTCTTC.

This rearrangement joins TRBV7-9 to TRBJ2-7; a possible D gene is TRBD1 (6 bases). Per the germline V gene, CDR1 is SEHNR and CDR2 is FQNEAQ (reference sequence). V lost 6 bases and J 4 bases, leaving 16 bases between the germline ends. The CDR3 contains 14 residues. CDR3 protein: CASSPTNREYEQYF. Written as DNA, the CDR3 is TGTGCCAGCAGTCCAACTAACAGGGAATACGAGCAGTACTTC.

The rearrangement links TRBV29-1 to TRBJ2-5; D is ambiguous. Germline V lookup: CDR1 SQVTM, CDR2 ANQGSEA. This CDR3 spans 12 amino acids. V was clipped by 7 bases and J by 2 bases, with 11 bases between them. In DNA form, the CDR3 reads TGCAGCGCCCTACTCGCACAAGAGACCCAGTACTTC. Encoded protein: CSALLAQETQYF. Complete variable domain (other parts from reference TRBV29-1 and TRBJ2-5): SAVISQKPSRDICQRGTSLTIQCQVDSQVTMMFWYRQQPGQSLTLIATANQGSEATYESGFVIDKFPISRPNLTFSTLTVSNMSPEDSSIYLCSALLAQETQYFGPGTRLLVL.

The DNA of the CDR3 is TGTGCCAGCAGTTTTGGACAGTACAATAGCAATCAGCCCCAGCATTTT. It specifies CASSFGQYNSNQPQHF. This rearrangement joins TRBV28 to TRBJ1-5; D possibly corresponds to TRBD1 (6 bases). Germline values: CDR1 MDHEN, CDR2 SYDVKM. Between the trimmed V and J ends, which lost 3 bases and 0 bases, there was a span of 12 bases. The CDR3 runs 16 residues.

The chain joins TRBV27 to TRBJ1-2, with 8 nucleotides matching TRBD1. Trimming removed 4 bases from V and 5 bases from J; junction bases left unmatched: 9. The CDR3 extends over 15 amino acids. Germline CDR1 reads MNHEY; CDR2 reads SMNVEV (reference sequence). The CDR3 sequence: CASSSPDREGYGYTF. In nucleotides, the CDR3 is TGTGCCAGCAGTTCACCGGACAGGGAGGGGTATGGCTACACCTTC.

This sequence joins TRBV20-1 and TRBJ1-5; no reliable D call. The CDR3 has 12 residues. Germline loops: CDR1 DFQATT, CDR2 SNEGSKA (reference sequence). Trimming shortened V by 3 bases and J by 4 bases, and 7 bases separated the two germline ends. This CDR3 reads CSASDPNQPQHF. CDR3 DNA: TGCAGTGCTAGTGACCCTAATCAGCCCCAGCATTTT.